This TCR beta chain derives from a study of T cell responses to AZD1222 COVID-19 vaccine. Here immunoSEQ multiplex PCR was the method, and the copy in TCRdb shows in-frame clones only, minus some. The table shows about 140,000 clones, with approximately 88% occurring only once. There are 15 residues in the CDR3. V was pared by 1 base and J by 3 bases, with 12 bases between. Germline CDR1 reads LGHNA; CDR2 reads YSLEER. A remark on this clone: Its antigen is still unknown.

Study-level findings and limits: Spike-spanning, vaccine-associated CD4 TCRs were dominant at 160-218 and 743-854. Repertoire sampling happened only post peak T cell response. Nearly half of spike-specific TCRs reportedly go after variant regions that carry no mutations. At study baseline, merely six AZD1222 recipients were seropositive.

V and J are TRBV4-3 and TRBJ1-2; the D gene is possibly TRBD1 (6 bases). Material: peripheral blood, obtained on day 0 of AZD1222 vaccination. This TCR was recovered from an adult in good health. In DNA form, the CDR3 reads TGCGCCAGCAGCCAAGGCGGGGGCGCGGACTATGGCTACACCTTC. Residues: CASSQGGGADYGYTF.